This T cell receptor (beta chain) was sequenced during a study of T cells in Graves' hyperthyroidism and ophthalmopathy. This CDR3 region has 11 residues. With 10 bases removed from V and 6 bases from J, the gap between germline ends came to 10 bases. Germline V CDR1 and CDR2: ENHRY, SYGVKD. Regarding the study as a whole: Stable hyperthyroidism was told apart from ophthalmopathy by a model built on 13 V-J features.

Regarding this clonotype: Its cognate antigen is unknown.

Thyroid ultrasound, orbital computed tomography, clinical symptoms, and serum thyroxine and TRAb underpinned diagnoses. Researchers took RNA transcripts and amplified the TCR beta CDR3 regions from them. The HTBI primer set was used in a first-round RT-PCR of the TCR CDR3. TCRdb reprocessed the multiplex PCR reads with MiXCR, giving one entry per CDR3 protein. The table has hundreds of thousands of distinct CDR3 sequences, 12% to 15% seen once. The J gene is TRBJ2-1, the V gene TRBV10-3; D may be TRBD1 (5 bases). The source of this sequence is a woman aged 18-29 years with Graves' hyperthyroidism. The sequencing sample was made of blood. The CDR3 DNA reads TGTGCCAGCCAGGGATTCAATGAGCAGTTCTTC. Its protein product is CASQGFNEQFF.